The next 27 T cell receptor beta chains were all read from a single sample in a study of cytomegalovirus exposure and HLA in healthy donors (dated by TCRdb to 2017 to 2019). Libraries were constructed by the immunoSEQ multiplex PCR assay. For the multiplex PCR, a mixture combining 60 forward primers for TCR Vbeta segments and 13 reverse primers for TCR Jbeta segments was used. The table comes from immuneACCESS by way of TCRdb, which keeps in-frame sequences with V and J called. Part of the clones is missing from these tables; in studies checked, under half for an unresolved V gene and the rest for unknown reasons. This sample gives roughly 92,000 clones in total; 80% of them show up just once. The ten largest clones take up about a third of the sample. The source material was PBMCs. These receptors all come from a middle-aged man in good health and CMV-seropositive.

The rearrangement joins TRBV7-2 to TRBJ1-2, with D perhaps matching TRBD1 (5 bases). The CDR3 runs 13 residues. Trimming left V 1 base short and J 3 bases short, with 6 bases between. Germline values: CDR1 SGHTA, CDR2 FQGNSA. The CDR3 reads CASSLEGYYGYTF. The CDR3 DNA reads TGTGCCAGCAGCTTAGAGGGGTACTATGGCTACACCTTC.

The CDR3 region is CASSQVTGSSGNTIYF. The CDR3 region has the DNA TGCGCCAGCAGCCAAGTCACGGGGAGCTCTGGAAACACCATATATTTT. The chain has TRBV4-1 and TRBJ1-3; D ambiguous. The CDR3 is 16 residues long. Trimming shortened V by 1 base and J by 0 bases, and 10 bases separated the two germline ends. Germline CDR1 MGHRA, CDR2 YSYEKL.

This chain uses TRBV30 with TRBJ2-5, with 14 bases that match TRBD2. The length of the CDR3 is 13 residues. Per the germline V gene, CDR1 is GTSNPN and CDR2 is SVGIG (reference sequence). V lost 8 bases to trimming and J lost 5 bases; unmatched junction nucleotides: 4. CDR3 in DNA: TGTGCCGGCCGGACTAGCGGGAGGGAGACCCAGTACTTC. Translating it yields CAGRTSGRETQYF.

This chain connects TRBV6-5 to TRBJ1-1, with a weak D call TRBD1 (6 bases). CDR1 is MNHEY, CDR2 SVGAGI, per germline. V was trimmed by 6 bases and J by 6 bases, leaving 14 bases between them. The CDR3 is 13 residues long. The CDR3 DNA reads TGTGCCAGCAGGCCTACCGGGACATCTGAAGCTTTCTTT. It is translated as CASRPTGTSEAFF.

This clone was found a few times. The chain combines TRBV4-2 with TRBJ2-3, with 11 bases matching TRBD2. The ends lost 0 bases at V and 3 bases at J; junction bases unmatched: 14. The germline CDR1 and CDR2 sequences are LGHNA and YNFKEQ. The CDR3 is 20 residues long. CDR3 nucleotides: TGTGCCAGCAGCCAAGAGCCCGCCCCACTAGCGGGAGTGGAGACAGATACGCAGTATTTT. This codes for CASSQEPAPLAGVETDTQYF.

This rearrangement joins TRBV6-6 to TRBJ2-7; weak D call: TRBD1 (5 bases). CDR1 is MNHNY and CDR2 is SVGAGI in the germline V gene (reference sequence). CDR3 length equals 14 residues. The V gene lost 0 bases and the J gene lost 3 bases, with 9 bases spanning the gap. CDR3 residues: CASSYSRQHYEQYF. The DNA of the CDR3 is TGTGCCAGCAGTTACTCGAGACAGCACTACGAGCAGTACTTC.

CDR3 residues: CASSSTGTYGYTF. The CDR3 DNA reads TGTGCCAGCAGTTCGACAGGAACCTATGGCTACACCTTC. This sequence joins TRBV27 and TRBJ1-2, with D maybe TRBD1 (6 bases). CDR1 and CDR2 (germline): MNHEY, SMNVEV (reference sequence). V lost 4 bases and J lost 4, with 10 bases in between. CDR3 size: 13 residues.

The chain has TRBV4-1 and TRBJ1-4; D gene unclear. The CDR3 contains 14 residues. Trimming cost V 7 bases and J 0 bases, with 9 bases left between them. Germline V lookup: CDR1 MGHRA, CDR2 YSYEKL. The CDR3 bases are TGCGCCAGCACTCTCAGGACAACTAATGAAAAACTGTTTTTT. Encoded protein: CASTLRTTNEKLFF.

This chain connects TRBV13 to TRBJ2-3; TRBD2 agrees at 13 bases. The CDR3 sequence is 16 residues long. With 6 bases clipped from V and 8 bases from J, the junction kept 11 bases outside the gene matches. Germline CDR1 PRHDT, CDR2 FYEKMQ (reference sequence). Here the CDR3 DNA reads TGTGCCAGCAGTCTCAACGGACTAGCGGGAGCCGGTACGCAGTATTTT. Translating it yields CASSLNGLAGAGTQYF. Using reference TRBV13 and TRBJ2-3 for the parts outside the CDR3, the full variable domain is AAGVIQSPRHLIKEKRETATLKCYPIPRHDTVYWYQQGPGQDPQFLISFYEKMQSDKGSIPDRFSAQQFSDYHSELNMSSLELGDSALYFCASSLNGLAGAGTQYFGPGTRLTVL.

V and J are TRBV27 and TRBJ2-5; D is possibly TRBD2 (6 bases). The CDR3 length is 15 residues. Trimming removed 8 bases at V and 7 bases at J, with 23 bases between. Germline V gene sequence: CDR1 MNHEY, CDR2 SMNVEV (reference sequence). The CDR3 DNA sequence: TGTGCCAGCGGTCGGAGGGCCACGATTGGGGGGACCCAGTACTTC. Translation gives CASGRRATIGGTQYF.

Remarks on this clone: Compared with germline, one end of the junction differs, possibly owing to a read error. In the same sample, other DNA sequences code for this CDR3. The V gene is TRBV7-9, the J gene TRBJ1-2; TRBD1 is a possible D gene (6 bases). Germline-derived CDR1 and CDR2 are SEHNR and FQNEAQ (reference sequence). The CDR3 runs 12 residues. CDR3 in amino acids: CSSSLDSYGYTF. CDR3 DNA sequence: TGTTCCAGCAGTTTGGACAGCTATGGCTACACCTTC.

The J gene is TRBJ2-1, the V gene TRBV18, with TRBD1 matching 9 bases. The V gene's germline CDR1 is KGHSH and CDR2 LQKENI. The junction had 18 bases not matched to a gene; V was cut back by 2 bases and J by 10 bases. This CDR3 has 18 residues. The CDR3 sequence is CASSPGSNAGTGPGEQFF. CDR3 coding DNA: TGTGCCAGCTCACCAGGCTCGAACGCCGGGACAGGGCCGGGGGAGCAGTTCTTC.

A note on this clone: One end of the junction fails to match germline, which may point to a read error. The chain joins TRBV7-9 to TRBJ1-2; 7 bases align to TRBD1. CDR3 length equals 17 residues. Per the germline V gene, CDR1 is SEHNR and CDR2 is FQNEAQ (reference sequence). CDR3 sequence: CSSSLAERGQESYGYTF. The CDR3 coding sequence is TGTTCCAGCAGCTTAGCGGAGAGGGGGCAGGAGAGCTATGGCTACACCTTC.

On this clone: The sample carries other DNA sequences with the same CDR3. The chain recombines TRBV7-9 with TRBJ1-5; D call uncertain. CDR3 length: 12 amino acids. The V end was cut by 3 bases, the J end by 4 bases, with 4 bases between. Germline-derived CDR1 and CDR2 are SEHNR and FQNEAQ (reference sequence). The CDR3, as DNA: TGTGCCAGCAGCTTGTCTAATCAGCCCCAGCATTTT. Translated, it gives CASSLSNQPQHF.

This chain links TRBV7-6 with TRBJ2-5; 10 nucleotides line up with TRBD1. CDR3 length: 15 amino acids. J lost 0 bases, V lost 5 bases, and 3 bases had no gene match. CDR1 and CDR2 (germline): SGHVS, FNYEAQ. In DNA form, the CDR3 reads TGTGCCAGCAGCCGGGACAGGGGTCACCAAGAGACCCAGTACTTC. Its translation: CASSRDRGHQETQYF.

The chain has TRBV25-1 and TRBJ1-1; TRBD1 is a possible D gene (6 bases). The CDR3 spans 15 residues. CDR1 MGHDK and CDR2 SYGVNS come from the germline V gene. V was cut by 3 bases and J by 7 bases, with 18 bases left in between. The CDR3 is CASSEPGGGRFEAFF. The CDR3, as DNA: TGTGCCAGCAGTGAGCCGGGGGGGGGCCGCTTTGAAGCTTTCTTT.

The V and J genes are TRBV2 and TRBJ2-5; D may be TRBD1 (6 bases). The CDR3 is 14 residues long. Germline CDR1 reads SNHLY; CDR2 reads FYNNEI. Trimming shortened V by 9 bases and J by 1 base, and 15 bases separated the two germline ends. CDR3 sequence: CASTTDRFQETQYF. In nucleotides, the CDR3 is TGTGCCAGTACTACCGACAGGTTCCAAGAGACCCAGTACTTC.

The V call is TRBV5-1, the J call TRBJ2-3, with D possibly matching TRBD2 (6 bases). The CDR3 sequence is 14 residues long. Trimming cost V 0 bases and J 3 bases, with 8 bases left between them. Germline V CDR1 and CDR2: SGHRS, YFSETQ. The CDR3 sequence: CASSLVGRTDTQYF. The CDR3 DNA reads TGCGCCAGCAGCTTGGTCGGGAGAACAGATACGCAGTATTTT.

This chain connects TRBV7-9 to TRBJ2-5; 12 positions match TRBD2. Germline CDR1 SEHNR, CDR2 FQNEAQ (reference sequence). The CDR3 is 16 amino acids. Trimming took 5 bases from V and 4 from J; bases not matched to a gene: 8. CDR3 amino acids: CASSPRTSGKAETQYF. In DNA form, the CDR3 reads TGTGCCAGCAGCCCGCGGACTAGCGGGAAGGCAGAGACCCAGTACTTC.

CDR3 nucleotides: TGCGCCAGCAGGCCCCCCGGGGAAGAGACCCAGTACTTC. This translates into CASRPPGEETQYF. This chain connects TRBV5-1 to TRBJ2-5; perhaps TRBD2 as D (5 bases). Germline V gene sequence: CDR1 SGHRS, CDR2 YFSETQ. The CDR3 is made up of 13 amino acids. Trimming pared 5 bases from V and 3 bases from J, leaving 11 bases between.

This clone was counted a few times. This chain uses TRBV30 with TRBJ1-2; possible D gene TRBD1, 5 bases. Germline lookup yields CDR1 GTSNPN and CDR2 SVGIG (reference sequence). The CDR3 has 16 residues. Deletions cut 1 base from V and 4 bases from J, with 19 bases between. Here the CDR3 DNA reads TGTGCCTGGAGTGGGAATGACAGAGCCCCTTCCTATGGCTACACCTTC. This sequence encodes CAWSGNDRAPSYGYTF.

As concerns this clone: A read error may account for a junction end that differs from germline. CDR3 protein: CASSQGQVAKNSQYF. CDR3 DNA sequence: TGTGCCAGCAGCCAGGGACAGGTAGCCAAAAACAGTCAGTACTTC. The chain has TRBV14 and TRBJ2-4; 8 bases are a match to TRBD1. This CDR3 contains 15 residues. CDR1 is SGHDN and CDR2 is FVKESK in the germline V gene.

This sequence joins TRBV15 and TRBJ2-3, with 9 bases lining up with TRBD2. This CDR3 has 16 residues. CDR1 and CDR2 from the germline V gene are LNHNV and YYDKDF (reference sequence). Trimming removed 0 bases from V and 3 bases from J; junction bases left unmatched: 4. CDR3 sequence: CATSRDRLAGTDTQYF. CDR3 nucleotide sequence: TGTGCCACCAGCAGAGATCGGCTAGCGGGGACAGATACGCAGTATTTT.

V usage is TRBV7-2 and J usage is TRBJ2-3, with 9 bases that match TRBD1. CDR1 and CDR2 from the germline V gene are SGHTA and FQGNSA. With V trimmed by 3 bases and J by 2 bases, 3 bases remained unmatched. CDR3 size: 15 residues. The CDR3 DNA reads as TGTGCCAGCAGCTTCGGGACAGGGTACACAGATACGCAGTATTTT. This translates into CASSFGTGYTDTQYF.

The V and J genes are TRBV27 and TRBJ2-3, with 9 bases fitting TRBD2. The junction had 7 bases not matched to a gene; V was cut back by 4 bases and J by 2 bases. This CDR3 is built from 16 residues. Germline lookup yields CDR1 MNHEY and CDR2 SMNVEV (reference sequence). Here the CDR3 DNA reads TGTGCCAGCAGTTACGCTAGCGGGATAACCACAGATACGCAGTATTTT. This sequence encodes CASSYASGITTDTQYF.

This clone was detected only once. This chain uses TRBV30 with TRBJ1-5; no firm D call. Trimming cost V 1 base and J 6 bases, with 13 bases left between them. The CDR3 covers 14 residues. CDR1 GTSNPN and CDR2 SVGIG come from the germline V gene (reference sequence). The CDR3 sequence: CAWSAHWERQPQHF. The DNA for the CDR3 is TGTGCCTGGAGTGCCCACTGGGAGCGTCAGCCCCAGCATTTT.

The rearrangement uses TRBV5-4 and TRBJ1-1; D ambiguous. The germline V and J ends were trimmed by 7 bases and 1 base, with 11 bases remaining between them. Germline-derived CDR1 and CDR2 are SGHNT and YYREEE (reference sequence). The CDR3 spans 13 residues. CDR3 DNA sequence: TGTGCCAGCCAAGGCGGGGAGAACACTGAAGCTTTCTTT. Protein: CASQGGENTEAFF. The complete variable domain, with remaining parts taken from reference TRBV5-4 and TRBJ1-1, reads ETGVTQSPTHLIKTRGQQVTLRCSSQSGHNTVSWYQQALGQGPQFIFQYYREEENGRGNFPPRFSGLQFPNYSSELNVNALELDDSALYLCASQGGENTEAFFGQGTRLTVV.